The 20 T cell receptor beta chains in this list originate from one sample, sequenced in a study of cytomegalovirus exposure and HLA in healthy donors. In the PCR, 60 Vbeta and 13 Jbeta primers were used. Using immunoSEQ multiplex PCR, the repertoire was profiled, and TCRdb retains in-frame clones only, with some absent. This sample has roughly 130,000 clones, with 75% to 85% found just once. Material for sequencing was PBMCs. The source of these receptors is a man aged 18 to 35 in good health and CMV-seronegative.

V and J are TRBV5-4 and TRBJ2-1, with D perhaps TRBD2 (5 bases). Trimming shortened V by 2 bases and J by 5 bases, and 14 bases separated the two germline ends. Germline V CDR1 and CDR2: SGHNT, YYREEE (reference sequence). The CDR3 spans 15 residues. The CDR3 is CASSFRLPGNNEQFF. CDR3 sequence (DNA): TGTGCCAGCAGCTTTCGGTTGCCCGGGAACAATGAGCAGTTCTTC.

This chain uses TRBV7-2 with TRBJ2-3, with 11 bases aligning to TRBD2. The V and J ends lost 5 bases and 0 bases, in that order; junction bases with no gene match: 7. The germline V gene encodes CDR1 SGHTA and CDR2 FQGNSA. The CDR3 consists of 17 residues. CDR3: CASSPGLAGTSTDTQYF. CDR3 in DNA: TGTGCCAGCAGCCCCGGACTAGCGGGTACTAGCACAGATACGCAGTATTTT.

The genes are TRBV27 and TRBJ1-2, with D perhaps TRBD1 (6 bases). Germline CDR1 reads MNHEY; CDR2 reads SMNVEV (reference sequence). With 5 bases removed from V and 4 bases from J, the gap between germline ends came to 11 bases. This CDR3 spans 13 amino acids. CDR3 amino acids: CASSQGSGYGYTF. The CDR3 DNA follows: TGTGCCAGCAGTCAGGGGAGCGGCTATGGCTACACCTTC.

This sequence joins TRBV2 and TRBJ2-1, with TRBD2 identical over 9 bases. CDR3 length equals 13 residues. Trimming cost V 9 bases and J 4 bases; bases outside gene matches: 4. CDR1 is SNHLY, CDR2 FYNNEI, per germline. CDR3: CASEREAYNEQFF. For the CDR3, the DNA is TGTGCCAGTGAGCGGGAGGCTTACAATGAGCAGTTCTTC.

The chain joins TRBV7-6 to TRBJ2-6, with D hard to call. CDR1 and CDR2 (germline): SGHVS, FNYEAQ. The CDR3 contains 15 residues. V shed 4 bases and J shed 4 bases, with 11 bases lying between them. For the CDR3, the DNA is TGTGCCAGCAGCTCACTTTTAGAGGGGGCCAACGTCCTGACTTTC. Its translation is CASSSLLEGANVLTF.

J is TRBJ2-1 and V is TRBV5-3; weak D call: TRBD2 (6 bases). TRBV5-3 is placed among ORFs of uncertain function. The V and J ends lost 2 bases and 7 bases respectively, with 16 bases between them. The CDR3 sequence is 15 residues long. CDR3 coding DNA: TGTGCCAGAAGCTTAAAGGAGGGATGGGATAATGAGCAGTTCTTC. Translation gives CARSLKEGWDNEQFF.

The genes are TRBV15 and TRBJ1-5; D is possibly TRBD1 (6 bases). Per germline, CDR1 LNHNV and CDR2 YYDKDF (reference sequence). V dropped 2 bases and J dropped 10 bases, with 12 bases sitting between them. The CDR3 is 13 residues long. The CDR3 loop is CATSRTGTSPQHF. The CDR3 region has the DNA TGTGCCACCAGCAGAACCGGGACATCCCCCCAGCATTTT.

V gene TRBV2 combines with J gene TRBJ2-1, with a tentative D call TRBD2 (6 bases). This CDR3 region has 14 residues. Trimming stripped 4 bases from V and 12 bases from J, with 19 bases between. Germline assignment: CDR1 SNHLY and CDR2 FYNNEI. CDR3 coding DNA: TGTGCCAGCAGTGGTACCGGGACGCCGGGGGTGCAGTTCTTC. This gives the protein CASSGTGTPGVQFF.

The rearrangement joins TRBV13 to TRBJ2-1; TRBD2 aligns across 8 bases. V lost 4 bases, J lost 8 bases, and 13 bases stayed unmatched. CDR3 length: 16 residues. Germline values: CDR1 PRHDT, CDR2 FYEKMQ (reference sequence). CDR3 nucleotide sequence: TGTGCCAGCAGCTCAATACTAGCGGCCCGGCCAGATGAGCAGTTCTTC. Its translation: CASSSILAARPDEQFF.

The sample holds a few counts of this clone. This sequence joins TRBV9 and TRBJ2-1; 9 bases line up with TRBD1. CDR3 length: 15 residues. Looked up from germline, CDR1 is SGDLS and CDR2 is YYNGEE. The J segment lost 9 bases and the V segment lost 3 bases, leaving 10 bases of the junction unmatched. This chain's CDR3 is CASSATGTGHVEQFF. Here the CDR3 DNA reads TGTGCCAGCAGCGCCACCGGGACAGGGCACGTTGAGCAGTTCTTC.

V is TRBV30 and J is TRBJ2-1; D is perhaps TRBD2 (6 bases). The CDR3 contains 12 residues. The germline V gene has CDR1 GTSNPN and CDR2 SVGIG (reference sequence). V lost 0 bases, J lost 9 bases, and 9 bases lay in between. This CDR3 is CAWSVTSREQFF. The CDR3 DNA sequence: TGTGCCTGGAGTGTCACTAGCCGTGAGCAGTTCTTC.

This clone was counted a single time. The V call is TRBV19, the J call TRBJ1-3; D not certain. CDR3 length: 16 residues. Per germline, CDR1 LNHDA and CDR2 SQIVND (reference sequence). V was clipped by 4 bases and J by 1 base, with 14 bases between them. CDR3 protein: CASSKDFLRSGNTIYF. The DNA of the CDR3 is TGTGCCAGTAGTAAGGACTTTCTGAGATCTGGAAACACCATATATTTT.

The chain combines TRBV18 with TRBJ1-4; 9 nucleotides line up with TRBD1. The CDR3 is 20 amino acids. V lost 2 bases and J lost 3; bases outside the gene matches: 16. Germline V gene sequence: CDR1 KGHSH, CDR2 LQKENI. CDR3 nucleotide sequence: TGTGCCAGCTCACCAAAGCCGGGACAGGGAAGACCTCATGCTAATGAAAAACTGTTTTTT. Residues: CASSPKPGQGRPHANEKLFF. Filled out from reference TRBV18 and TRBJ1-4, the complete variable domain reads NAGVMQNPRHLVRRRGQEARLRCSPMKGHSHVYWYRQLPEEGLKFMVYLQKENIIDESGMPKERFSAEFPKEGPSILRIQQVVRGDSAAYFCASSPKPGQGRPHANEKLFFGSGTQLSVL.

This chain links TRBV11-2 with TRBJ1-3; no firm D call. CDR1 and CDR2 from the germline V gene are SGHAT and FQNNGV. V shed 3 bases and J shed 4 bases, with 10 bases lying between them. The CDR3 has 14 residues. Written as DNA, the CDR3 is TGTGCCAGCAGCTTGAGCGTTAACGGAAACACCATATATTTT. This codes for CASSLSVNGNTIYF.

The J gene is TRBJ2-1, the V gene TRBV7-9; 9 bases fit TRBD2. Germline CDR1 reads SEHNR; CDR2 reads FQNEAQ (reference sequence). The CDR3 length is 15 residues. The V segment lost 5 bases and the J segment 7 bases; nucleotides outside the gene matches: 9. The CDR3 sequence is CASSPRGLAGNEQFF. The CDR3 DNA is TGTGCCAGCAGCCCCCGGGGTCTAGCGGGGAATGAGCAGTTCTTC. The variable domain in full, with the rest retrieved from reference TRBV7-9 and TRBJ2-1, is DTGVSQNPRHKITKRGQNVTFRCDPISEHNRLYWYRQTLGQGPEFLTYFQNEAQLEKSRLLSDRFSAERPKGSFSTLEIQRTEQGDSAMYLCASSPRGLAGNEQFFGPGTRLTVL.

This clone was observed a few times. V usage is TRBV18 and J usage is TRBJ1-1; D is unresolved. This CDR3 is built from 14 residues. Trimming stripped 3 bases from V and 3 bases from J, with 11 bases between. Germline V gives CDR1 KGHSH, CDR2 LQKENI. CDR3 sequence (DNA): TGTGCCAGCTCACCGACTCGGGGAGACACTGAAGCTTTCTTT. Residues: CASSPTRGDTEAFF.

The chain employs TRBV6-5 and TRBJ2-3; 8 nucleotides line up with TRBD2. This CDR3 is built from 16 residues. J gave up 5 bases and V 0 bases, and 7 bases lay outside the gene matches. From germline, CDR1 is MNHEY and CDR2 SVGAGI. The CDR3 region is CASSYSPAGVLDTQYF. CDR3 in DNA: TGTGCCAGCAGTTACTCGCCAGCGGGAGTATTAGATACGCAGTATTTT.

This CDR3 is CASSQGQNYGYTF. CDR3 nucleotides: TGTGCCAGCAGCCAAGGACAGAACTATGGCTACACCTTC. The J gene is TRBJ1-2, the V gene TRBV6-5; TRBD1 is a possible D gene (6 bases). Germline V gene sequence: CDR1 MNHEY, CDR2 SVGAGI. Trimming removed 6 bases at V and 2 bases at J, with 10 bases between. CDR3 length equals 13 residues.

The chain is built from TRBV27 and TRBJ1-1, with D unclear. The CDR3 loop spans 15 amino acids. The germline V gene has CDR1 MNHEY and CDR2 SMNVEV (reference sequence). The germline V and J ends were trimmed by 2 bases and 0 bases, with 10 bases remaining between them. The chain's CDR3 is CASSLKRGMNTEAFF. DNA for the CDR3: TGTGCCAGCAGTTTAAAAAGAGGGATGAACACTGAAGCTTTCTTT.

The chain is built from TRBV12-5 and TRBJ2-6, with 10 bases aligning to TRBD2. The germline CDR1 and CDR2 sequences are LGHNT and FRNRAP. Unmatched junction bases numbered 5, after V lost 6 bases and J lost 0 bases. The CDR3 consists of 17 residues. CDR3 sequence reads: CASGGSGRNSGANVLTF. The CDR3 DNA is TGTGCTAGTGGGGGTAGCGGGAGGAACTCTGGGGCCAACGTCCTGACTTTC.